This T cell receptor (beta chain) emerged from a study of T cells after posttransplantation cyclophosphamide (TCRdb year 2016). For context, the study as a whole: Using TRB sequencing, the study followed how the T cell repertoire rebuilt after myeloablative bone marrow transplantation with posttransplantation cyclophosphamide given as GVHD prophylaxis. Public TRB sequences were searched against a database of over 3,600 sequences associated with responses to pathogens, tumor antigens, self-antigens and alloantigens. Blood from all 35 or so PTCy patients with 1-year posttransplant specimens was subjected to TRB sequencing. TRA and TRB clonality were tightly correlated in several samples, so subsequent TCR analyses focused on TRB only. TRB sequencing was also done on up to 3 additional blood samples from 2 to 5.2 years after transplant in 3 patients, and on pretransplant blood from several patients. Samples from 30 to 45 PTCy-treated patients and approximately 16 related bone marrow donors of those patients were subjected to antigen receptor sequencing.

The CDR3 sequence holds 15 residues, the cysteine and phenylalanine included. The DNA shown is the 45-base CDR3, in frame from base 1. V and J lose 0 bases and 3 bases, and a span of 13 bases separates them. Per the germline V gene, SGHRS is the CDR1 and YFSETQ is the CDR2. What the authors observed across the whole study: The TRB repertoires of T cells infiltrating skin or the GI tract showed only limited overlap with the TRB repertoires found in blood. Across roughly 48 patients, TRB clonality was highly associated with recipient CMV seropositivity and CMV reactivation, and diversity in PTCy patients was similar to diversity in CNI/methotrexate controls. Donor-recipient similarity was low at 1-2 months but increased during the first year, and donor CD8+ memory clones often dominated later blood repertoires.

In the paper's terms, the treatment or condition label means: high-dose cyclophosphamide on days +3 and +4 as single-agent GVHD prophylaxis. Patients in the PTCy group got busulfan and fludarabine conditioning, a marrow graft from a related or unrelated donor, and cyclophosphamide on days +3 and +4. PTCy-treated patients came from a prospective multi-institutional clinical trial. Peripheral blood and bone marrow mononuclear cells were isolated by Ficoll-Hypaque density centrifugation and were cryopreserved. Note on this clone: Its antigen is not yet known. The input lacks base qualities; no much larger clone sits a single base away.

TRB sequencing used genomic DNA with the immunoSEQ assay at survey resolution or the hsTCRB kit. The source study handled its data this way. The immunoSEQ software was used for initial read processing, and the LymphoSeq R package was used for repertoire analyses. Clonality was computed as 1 minus normalized Shannon entropy; Gini coefficient was also calculated for each TRB dataset. To infer phenotypes in unsorted samples, TRB sequences from sorted subsets of the recipient or donor were mapped onto the unsorted samples of the same recipient. The table comes from immuneACCESS by way of TCRdb, which keeps in-frame sequences with V and J called. Part of the clones is missing from these tables; in studies checked, under half for an unresolved V gene and the rest for unknown reasons. The D gene and trimming were derived from the DNA, and the V and J assignments and clone size from that table. In this sample the table shows some 9,000 clones, approximately 81% of which occur a single time. The top ten clones comprise roughly 24% of the sample.

This sample comprised PBMCs, obtained after allogeneic stem cell transplant with posttransplant cyclophosphamide. The clonotype was recovered from a female patient between 40 and 55 years old who received an allogeneic stem cell transplant from an unrelated donor, was CMV-positive, and had no GVHD. After a transplant, certain T cells may trace back to the graft donor. The chain couples TRBV5-1 to TRBJ2-7, and perhaps TRBD2 as D gene, on 5 matching bases. The sequenced DNA: TGCGCCAGCAGCTTGGTCTGGGGAGAGCTCTACGAGCAGTACTTC. It is translated as CASSLVWGELYEQYF.